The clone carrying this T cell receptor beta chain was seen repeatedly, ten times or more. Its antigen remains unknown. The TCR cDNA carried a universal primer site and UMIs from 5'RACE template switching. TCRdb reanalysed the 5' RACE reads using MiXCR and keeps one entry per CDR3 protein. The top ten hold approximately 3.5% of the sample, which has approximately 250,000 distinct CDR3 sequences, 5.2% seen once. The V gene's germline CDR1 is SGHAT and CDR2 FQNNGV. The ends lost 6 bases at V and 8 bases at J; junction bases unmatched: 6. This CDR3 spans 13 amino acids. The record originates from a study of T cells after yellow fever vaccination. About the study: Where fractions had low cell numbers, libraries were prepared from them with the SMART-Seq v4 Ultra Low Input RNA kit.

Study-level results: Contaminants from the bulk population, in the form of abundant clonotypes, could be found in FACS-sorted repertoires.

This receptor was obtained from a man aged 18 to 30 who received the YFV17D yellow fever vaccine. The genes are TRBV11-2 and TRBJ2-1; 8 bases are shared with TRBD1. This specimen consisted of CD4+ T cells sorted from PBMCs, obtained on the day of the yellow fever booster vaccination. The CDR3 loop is CASSFDRGHEQFF. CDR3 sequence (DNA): TGTGCCAGCAGTTTCGACAGGGGTCATGAGCAGTTCTTC.